This entry features one T cell receptor (beta chain) sequence. The data were obtained in a study of patients and donors after allogeneic stem cell transplantation. CDR1 and CDR2 from the germline V gene are DFQATT and SNEGSKA (reference sequence). V gave up 1 base and J gave up 8 bases; unmatched junction bases: 8. The CDR3 has 15 amino acids. In TCRdb, the RT-PCR reads were re-called with MiXCR into one record per CDR3 protein. The table includes about a million distinct CDR3 sequences, 15% to 20% detected once. The V and J genes are TRBV20-1 and TRBJ1-6; TRBD1 agrees at 7 bases. This receptor was identified in a human donor who was either an allogeneic HSCT recipient or a stem cell or donor lymphocyte infusion donor (not recorded which). It is not recorded whose cells these are; they may come from a transplant donor. The sample taken for sequencing was blood, either unsorted or a sorted T cell fraction (not recorded which). Here the CDR3 reads CSARAGSGGDSPLHF. The CDR3 DNA follows: TGCAGTGCTAGAGCAGGGTCAGGGGGGGATTCACCCCTCCACTTT.